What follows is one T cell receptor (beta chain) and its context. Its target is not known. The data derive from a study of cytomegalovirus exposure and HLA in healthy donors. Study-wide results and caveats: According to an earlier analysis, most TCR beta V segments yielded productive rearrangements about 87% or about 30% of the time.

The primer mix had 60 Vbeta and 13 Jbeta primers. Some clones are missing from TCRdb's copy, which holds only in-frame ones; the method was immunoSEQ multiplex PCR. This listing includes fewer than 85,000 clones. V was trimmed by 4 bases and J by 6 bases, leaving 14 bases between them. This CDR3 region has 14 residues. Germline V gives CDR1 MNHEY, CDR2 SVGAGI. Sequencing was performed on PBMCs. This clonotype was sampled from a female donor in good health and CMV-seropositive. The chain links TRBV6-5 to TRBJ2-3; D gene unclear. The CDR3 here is CASSSRSRLDTQYF. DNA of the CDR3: TGTGCCAGCAGTTCAAGGTCCAGGCTGGATACGCAGTATTTT.